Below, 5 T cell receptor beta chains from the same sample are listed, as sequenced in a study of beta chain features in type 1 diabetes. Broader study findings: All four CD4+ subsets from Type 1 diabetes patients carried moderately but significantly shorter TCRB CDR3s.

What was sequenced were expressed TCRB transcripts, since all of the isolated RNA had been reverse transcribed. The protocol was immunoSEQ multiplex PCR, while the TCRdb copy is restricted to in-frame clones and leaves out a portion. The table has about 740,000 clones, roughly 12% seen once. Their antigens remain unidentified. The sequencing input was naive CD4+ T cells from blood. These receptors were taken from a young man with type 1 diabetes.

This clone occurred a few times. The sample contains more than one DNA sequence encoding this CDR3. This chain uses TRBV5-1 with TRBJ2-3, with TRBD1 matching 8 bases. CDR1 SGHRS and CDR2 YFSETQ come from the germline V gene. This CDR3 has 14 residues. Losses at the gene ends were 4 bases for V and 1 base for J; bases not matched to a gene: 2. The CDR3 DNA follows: TGCGCCAGCAGCCCGGGACAGGGCACAGATACGCAGTATTTT. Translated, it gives CASSPGQGTDTQYF.

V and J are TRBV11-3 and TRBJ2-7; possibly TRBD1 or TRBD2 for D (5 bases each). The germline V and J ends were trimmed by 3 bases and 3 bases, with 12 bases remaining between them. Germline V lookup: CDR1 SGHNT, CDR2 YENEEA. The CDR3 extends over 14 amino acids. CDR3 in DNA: TGTGCCAGCAGCTTGGGGGAACCTCTCTACGAGCAGTACTTC. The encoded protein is CASSLGEPLYEQYF.

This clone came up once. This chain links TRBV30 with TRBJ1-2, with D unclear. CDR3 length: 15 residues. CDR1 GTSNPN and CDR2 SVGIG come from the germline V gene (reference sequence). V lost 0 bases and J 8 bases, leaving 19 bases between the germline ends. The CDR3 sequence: CAWSVLSPPTGGYTF. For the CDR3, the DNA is TGTGCCTGGAGTGTCCTTTCACCCCCGACGGGGGGCTACACCTTC.

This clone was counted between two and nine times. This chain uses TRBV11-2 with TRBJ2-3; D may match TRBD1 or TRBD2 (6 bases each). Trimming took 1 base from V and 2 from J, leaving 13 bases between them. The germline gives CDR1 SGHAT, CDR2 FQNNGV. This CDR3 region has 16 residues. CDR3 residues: CASSLAGAGNTDTQYF. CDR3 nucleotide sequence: TGTGCCAGCAGCTTAGCGGGGGCAGGGAACACAGATACGCAGTATTTT.

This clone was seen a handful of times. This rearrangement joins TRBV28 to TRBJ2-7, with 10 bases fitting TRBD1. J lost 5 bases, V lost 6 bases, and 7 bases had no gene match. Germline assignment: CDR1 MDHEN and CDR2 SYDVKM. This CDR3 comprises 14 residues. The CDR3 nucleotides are TGTGCCAGCAGCCCCGGGACAGGGGACCACGAGCAGTACTTC. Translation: CASSPGTGDHEQYF.